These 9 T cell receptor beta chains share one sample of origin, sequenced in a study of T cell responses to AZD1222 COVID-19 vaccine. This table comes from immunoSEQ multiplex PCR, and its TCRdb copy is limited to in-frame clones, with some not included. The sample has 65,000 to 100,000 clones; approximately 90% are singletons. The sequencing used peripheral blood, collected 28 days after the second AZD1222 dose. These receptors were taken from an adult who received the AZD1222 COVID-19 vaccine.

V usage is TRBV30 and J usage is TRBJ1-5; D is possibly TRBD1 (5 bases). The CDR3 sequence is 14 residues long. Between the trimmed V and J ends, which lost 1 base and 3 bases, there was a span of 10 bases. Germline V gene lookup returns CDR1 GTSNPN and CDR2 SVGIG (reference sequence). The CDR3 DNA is TGTGCCTGGAGTGCCGGGGGTACCAATCAGCCCCAGCATTTT. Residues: CAWSAGGTNQPQHF.

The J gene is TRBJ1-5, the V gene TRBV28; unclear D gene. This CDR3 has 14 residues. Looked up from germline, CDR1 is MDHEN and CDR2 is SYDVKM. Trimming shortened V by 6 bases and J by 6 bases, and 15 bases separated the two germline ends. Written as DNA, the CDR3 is TGTGCCAGCAGAGGCCCGAGGGCGCGTCAGCCCCAGCATTTT. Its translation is CASRGPRARQPQHF.

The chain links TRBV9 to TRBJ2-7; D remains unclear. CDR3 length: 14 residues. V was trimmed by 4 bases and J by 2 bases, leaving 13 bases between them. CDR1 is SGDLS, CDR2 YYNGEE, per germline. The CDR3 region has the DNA TGTGCCAGCAGCCCAAGACTGTCCCCCTACGAGCAGTACTTC. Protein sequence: CASSPRLSPYEQYF. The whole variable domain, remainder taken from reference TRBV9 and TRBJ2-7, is DSGVTQTPKHLITATGQRVTLRCSPRSGDLSVYWYQQSLDQGLQFLIQYYNGEERAKGNILERFSAQQFPDLHSELNLSSLELGDSALYFCASSPRLSPYEQYFGPGTRLTVT.

CDR3 bases: TGTGCCAGCAGCCGTCCGGACGTAGCTAGCACAGATACGCAGTATTTT. This sequence encodes CASSRPDVASTDTQYF. The chain is built from TRBV21-1 and TRBJ2-3. TRBV21-1 constitutes a pseudogene. This CDR3 is 16 amino acids long.

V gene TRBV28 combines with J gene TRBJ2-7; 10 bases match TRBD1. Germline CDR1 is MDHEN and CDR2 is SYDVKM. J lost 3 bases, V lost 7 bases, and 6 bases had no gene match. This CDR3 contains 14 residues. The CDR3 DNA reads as TGTGCCAGCAATTCCGGGACAGGGGTCTACGAGCAGTACTTC. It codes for CASNSGTGVYEQYF.

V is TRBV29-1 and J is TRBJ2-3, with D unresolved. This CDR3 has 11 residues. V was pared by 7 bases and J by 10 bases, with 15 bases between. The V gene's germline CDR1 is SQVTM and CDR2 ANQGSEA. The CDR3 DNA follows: TGCAGCGCTCTTCGGGTTGAGGCGCAGTATTTT. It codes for CSALRVEAQYF.

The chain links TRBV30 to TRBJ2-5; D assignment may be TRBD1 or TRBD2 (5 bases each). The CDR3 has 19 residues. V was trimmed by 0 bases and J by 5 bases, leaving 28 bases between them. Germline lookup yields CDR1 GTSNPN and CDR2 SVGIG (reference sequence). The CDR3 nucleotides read TGTGCCTGGAGTGTATCGGGGACCTTCAAATCAGGGAGAAGGGAGACCCAGTACTTC. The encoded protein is CAWSVSGTFKSGRRETQYF.

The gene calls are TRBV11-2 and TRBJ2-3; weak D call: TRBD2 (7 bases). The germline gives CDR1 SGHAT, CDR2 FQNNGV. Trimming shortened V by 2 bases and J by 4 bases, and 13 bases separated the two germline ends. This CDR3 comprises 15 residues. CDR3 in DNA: TGTGCCAGCAGCTTATCTGGGGGGGCCGCAGATACGCAGTATTTT. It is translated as CASSLSGGAADTQYF.

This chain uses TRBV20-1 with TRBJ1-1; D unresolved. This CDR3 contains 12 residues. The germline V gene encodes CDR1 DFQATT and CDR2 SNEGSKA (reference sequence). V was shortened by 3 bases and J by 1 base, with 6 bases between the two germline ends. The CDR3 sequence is CSASRQNTEAFF. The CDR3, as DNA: TGCAGTGCTAGTCGTCAGAACACTGAAGCTTTCTTT.